This TCR beta chain was captured in a study of blood T cells in healthy people across ages. Study-wide findings and caveats: Donor CMV infection status was unknown, possibly confounding age-related changes in expanded clonotypes.

The table lists this clonotype with many counts. Its antigen remains unknown. With each sample, at least 5 micrograms of total RNA were extracted. V dropped 4 bases and J dropped 5; count of bases not matched to a gene: 5. Germline V gene data show CDR1 as SQVTM and CDR2 as ANQGSEA. This CDR3 region has 12 residues. Combining a sample-barcoded 5' primer with a J-beta primer mix, a second PCR ran for 7 to 11 cycles. Tagging of each cDNA molecule was performed by a template-switch adaptor with 12 random nucleotides. Using its own MiXCR run on the 5' RACE reads, TCRdb lists one record per CDR3 protein. The table has approximately 1,000,000 distinct CDR3 sequences, around two fifths seen once.

The genes are TRBV29-1 and TRBJ2-7; 7 nucleotides line up with TRBD2. Sequenced: blood. This receptor was obtained from a man aged 18 to 35 in good health. CDR3 sequence reads: CSVVSRGDEQYF. The CDR3 nucleotides read TGCAGCGTTGTGTCTCGGGGGGACGAGCAGTACTTC.